The 15 T cell receptor beta chains reported below all come from one sample, sequenced in a study of cytomegalovirus exposure and HLA in healthy donors. The PCR had 60 Vbeta and 13 Jbeta primers. The repertoire was sequenced with immunoSEQ multiplex PCR; TCRdb's copy has only in-frame clones and lacks some. The sample holds around 280,000 clones, 85% to 90% seen once. The source material was PBMCs. Every receptor here comes from a young woman in good health and CMV-seronegative.

The chain uses TRBV7-6 and TRBJ1-1; possibly TRBD1 for D (6 bases). Per germline, CDR1 SGHVS and CDR2 FNYEAQ. Trimming removed 0 bases from V and 3 bases from J, with 11 bases in between. The CDR3 sequence is 15 residues long. The CDR3 region is CASSLADSSYTEAFF. CDR3 bases: TGTGCCAGCAGCTTAGCGGACAGCTCATACACTGAAGCTTTCTTT.

This chain joins TRBV11-3 and TRBJ1-6; D might be TRBD1 (6 bases). CDR3 size: 13 residues. Germline V gene data show CDR1 as SGHNT and CDR2 as YENEEA. V gave up 3 bases and J gave up 8 bases, with 8 bases separating them. The CDR3, as DNA: TGTGCCAGCAGCTTGGGGGCGGATTCACCCCTCCACTTT. Residues: CASSLGADSPLHF.

This clone has a single count. The CDR3 nucleotides are TGTGCCAGCAGATCTTCCGGGACTATGCCCTACGAGCAGTACTTC. This sequence encodes CASRSSGTMPYEQYF. The rearrangement uses TRBV5-8 and TRBJ2-7; TRBD2 agrees at 7 bases. This CDR3 is built from 15 residues. V gave up 5 bases and J gave up 2 bases; unmatched junction bases: 10. Germline V gene lookup returns CDR1 SGHTS and CDR2 YDEGEE.

The chain uses TRBV19 and TRBJ1-5; perhaps TRBD1 as D (5 bases). Germline lookup yields CDR1 LNHDA and CDR2 SQIVND (reference sequence). The CDR3 spans 17 residues. The V gene lost 6 bases and the J gene lost 0 bases, with 18 bases spanning the gap. The CDR3 DNA sequence: TGTGCCAGTAGCAGGGAACTGACCGAGTATAGCAATCAGCCCCAGCATTTT. Protein: CASSRELTEYSNQPQHF.

The chain combines TRBV27 with TRBJ2-1; TRBD2 might be the D (5 bases). The ends were cut back, 6 bases at V and 4 bases at J, with 13 bases in the middle. Germline V CDR1 and CDR2: MNHEY, SMNVEV (reference sequence). CDR3 length: 14 residues. The CDR3 sequence: CASSPWGVYNEQFF. In nucleotides, the CDR3 is TGTGCCAGCAGCCCGTGGGGAGTTTACAATGAGCAGTTCTTC.

Only one count was recorded for this clone. The genes are TRBV27 and TRBJ1-1; TRBD1 matches 7 bases. Germline trimming cut 5 bases from V and 1 base from J; bases unmatched to any gene: 10. CDR1 is MNHEY and CDR2 is SMNVEV in the germline V gene (reference sequence). The length of the CDR3 is 16 residues. CDR3: CASSPRTGVRNTEAFF. CDR3 bases: TGTGCCAGCAGTCCCCGGACAGGAGTAAGGAACACTGAAGCTTTCTTT.

The J gene is TRBJ2-5, the V gene TRBV19, with 7 bases fitting TRBD1. J lost 2 bases, V lost 4 bases, and 4 bases had no gene match. The CDR3 length is 14 residues. Germline assignment: CDR1 LNHDA and CDR2 SQIVND (reference sequence). The CDR3 DNA reads TGTGCCAGTAGTAGGGACAGACAACAAGAGACCCAGTACTTC. It is translated as CASSRDRQQETQYF. Looking up the rest from reference TRBV19 and TRBJ2-5 gives the full variable domain: DGGITQSPKYLFRKEGQNVTLSCEQNLNHDAMYWYRQDPGQGLRLIYYSQIVNDFQKGDIAEGYSVSREKKESFPLTVTSAQKNPTAFYLCASSRDRQQETQYFGPGTRLLVL.

The rearrangement joins TRBV4-1 to TRBJ1-4, with D hard to call. The V end lost 0 bases, the J end lost 8 bases, and 10 bases lay between the germline ends. The CDR3 contains 14 residues. Germline loops: CDR1 MGHRA, CDR2 YSYEKL. CDR3 nucleotide sequence: TGCGCCAGCAGCCAAGAGGGTGTACAGGAAAAACTGTTTTTT. Translation: CASSQEGVQEKLFF.

This rearrangement joins TRBV2 to TRBJ2-2; D is possibly TRBD1 (6 bases). The CDR3 length is 16 residues. The germline CDR1 and CDR2 sequences are SNHLY and FYNNEI. The V end lost 4 bases, the J end lost 2 bases, and 14 bases lay between the germline ends. Here the CDR3 reads CASSGSRDKNTGELFF. In nucleotides, the CDR3 is TGTGCCAGCAGTGGCAGCCGGGACAAAAACACCGGGGAGCTGTTTTTT.

This clone was counted once. V usage is TRBV11-3 and J usage is TRBJ1-1; possibly TRBD1 for D (6 bases). CDR3 size: 17 residues. Trimming removed 7 bases from V and 10 bases from J, with 31 bases in between. Germline assignment: CDR1 SGHNT and CDR2 YENEEA. CDR3 sequence (DNA): TGTGCCAGCACCCCCGCCCCCCCTACAGGGTTGAGGCCACGAGCTTTCTTT. The encoded protein is CASTPAPPTGLRPRAFF.

The rearrangement joins TRBV5-6 to TRBJ1-2; 9 bases are shared with TRBD1. J was trimmed by 1 base and V by 2 bases; bases with no gene match: 6. The germline V gene has CDR1 SGHDT and CDR2 YYEEEE. The CDR3 covers 16 residues. The CDR3 DNA follows: TGTGCCAGCAGCTTTAAGCGACAGGGGGGTAACTATGGCTACACCTTC. Protein: CASSFKRQGGNYGYTF. The whole variable domain, remainder taken from reference TRBV5-6 and TRBJ1-2, is DAGVTQSPTHLIKTRGQQVTLRCSPKSGHDTVSWYQQALGQGPQFIFQYYEEEERQRGNFPDRFSGHQFPNYSSELNVNALLLGDSALYLCASSFKRQGGNYGYTFGSGTRLTVV.

V is TRBV7-9 and J is TRBJ2-1, with TRBD1 matching 9 bases. This CDR3 region has 16 residues. V shed 4 bases, J shed 8 bases, and the junction held 12 bases outside the gene matches. CDR1 and CDR2 from the germline V gene are SEHNR and FQNEAQ (reference sequence). The CDR3 region has the DNA TGTGCCAGCAGCTCCAACAGGGGGCAAAGGGGGGATGAGCAGTTCTTC. Its protein product is CASSSNRGQRGDEQFF.

The gene calls are TRBV18 and TRBJ2-7, with no clear D. Trimming took off 3 bases at V and 5 bases at J, with 11 bases between the two ends. The CDR3 runs 13 residues. In germline, CDR1 is KGHSH, CDR2 LQKENI. The CDR3, as DNA: TGTGCCAGCTCACCCGCAGGCCTTGACGAGCAGTACTTC. Protein sequence: CASSPAGLDEQYF.

V and J are TRBV27 and TRBJ1-1; 8 bases agree with TRBD1. The CDR3 length is 14 residues. J gave up 6 bases and V 3 bases, and 6 bases lay outside the gene matches. Germline CDR1 reads MNHEY; CDR2 reads SMNVEV (reference sequence). The CDR3: CASSLGQAVAEAFF. CDR3 DNA: TGTGCCAGCAGTTTGGGACAGGCGGTGGCTGAAGCTTTCTTT.

The chain is built from TRBV10-3 and TRBJ1-6; 8 bases align to TRBD1. This CDR3 is built from 14 residues. Germline V gene lookup returns CDR1 ENHRY and CDR2 SYGVKD. With V trimmed by 6 bases and J by 8 bases, 6 bases remained unmatched. CDR3 in amino acids: CAISLDRAYSPLHF. DNA for the CDR3: TGTGCCATCAGCTTGGACAGGGCGTATTCACCCCTCCACTTT.